Listed below are T cell receptor beta chains from one sample, sequenced in a study of T cell responses to AZD1222 COVID-19 vaccine. Assay: immunoSEQ multiplex PCR; the TCRdb copy retains only in-frame clones and omits some. Among nearly 200,000 clones listed, approximately 93% were seen once. The specimen comprised peripheral blood, sampled 28 days after the second AZD1222 dose. The receptors shown here come from an adult who received the AZD1222 COVID-19 vaccine. CDR3s include the opening cysteine and the closing phenylalanine or tryptophan. A D gene is named only where the DNA matches it firmly. Size is omitted from some rows. Given values are once, few, many or a class for expanded clones.

clone_size	d_call	v_call	j_call	cdr3_aa	cdr3_nt
NA	NA	TRBV12-3/TRBV12-4	TRBJ1-1	CASSLADTEAFF	TGTGCCAGCAGTTTGGCGGACACTGAAGCTTTCTTT
NA	NA	TRBV7-2	TRBJ1-3	CASSLGPKGNTIYF	TGTGCCAGCAGCTTAGGGCCTAAGGGAAACACCATATATTTT
NA	TRBD1	TRBV9	TRBJ2-2	CASSVVGTATGELFF	TGTGCCAGCAGCGTAGTCGGGACAGCCACCGGGGAGCTGTTTTTT
NA	NA	TRBV27	TRBJ1-5	CASSARQVSNQPQHF	TGTGCCAGCAGTGCTAGACAGGTTTCGAATCAGCCCCAGCATTTT
NA	NA	TRBV5-5	TRBJ1-1	CASSFGPGTEAFF	TGTGCCAGCAGCTTCGGACCCGGCACTGAAGCTTTCTTT
NA	NA	TRBV5-6	TRBJ1-4	CASSPGSWNEKLFF	TGTGCCAGCAGCCCCGGGTCTTGGAATGAAAAACTGTTTTTT
NA	NA	TRBV2	TRBJ2-5	CATRMGYQETQYF	TGTGCTACGAGGATGGGGTACCAAGAGACCCAGTACTTC
NA	NA	TRBV15	TRBJ2-5	CATSRRQPFQETQYF	TGTGCCACCAGCAGGCGACAGCCGTTCCAAGAGACCCAGTACTTC
NA	NA	TRBV29-1	TRBJ1-2	CSVGPSDYGYTF	TGCAGCGTTGGGCCGTCCGACTATGGCTACACCTTC
once	NA	TRBV19	TRBJ1-1	CASSILFQNTEAFF	TGTGCCAGTAGTATTCTCTTCCAGAACACTGAAGCTTTCTTT
NA	NA	TRBV7-9	TRBJ2-2	CASSFPSANTGELFF	TGTGCCAGCAGCTTTCCCTCCGCGAACACCGGGGAGCTGTTTTTT
NA	NA	TRBV5-1	TRBJ1-5	CASRDSDSNQPQHF	TGCGCCAGCAGGGACAGCGATAGCAATCAGCCCCAGCATTTT
once	TRBD1	TRBV7-8	TRBJ1-2	CASSRRGTGDGYTF	TGTGCCAGCAGTCGGCGCGGGACAGGGGATGGCTACACCTTC
NA	TRBD1	TRBV7-9	TRBJ1-5	CASRRDSNQPQHF	TGTGCCAGTCGGAGGGACAGTAATCAGCCCCAGCATTTT
NA	NA	TRBV7-7	TRBJ2-7	CASSPYRGWGEQYF	TGTGCCAGCAGCCCCTACAGAGGGTGGGGCGAGCAGTACTTC
few	NA	TRBV7-2	TRBJ1-2	CASSLALSRALYGYTF	TGTGCCAGCAGCTTAGCGCTGTCCAGGGCCCTCTATGGCTACACCTTC
NA	NA	TRBV2	TRBJ2-3	CASSERKGWTDTQYF	TGTGCCAGCAGTGAAAGGAAGGGGTGGACAGATACGCAGTATTTT
NA	NA	TRBV29-1	TRBJ1-4	CSVAGDSEKLFF	TGCAGCGTTGCCGGGGATAGTGAAAAACTGTTTTTT
NA	TRBD1	TRBV5-4	TRBJ1-4	CASSPGGGSGNEKLFF	TGTGCCAGCAGCCCGGGAGGGGGCAGTGGTAATGAAAAACTGTTTTTT
NA	NA	TRBV7-2	TRBJ1-1	CASAQGPAVAQAFF	TGTGCCAGCGCACAGGGCCCCGCTGTGGCGCAAGCTTTCTTT
NA	TRBD2	TRBV7-9	TRBJ2-3	CASSLTAGGFTDTQYF	TGTGCCAGCAGCCTAACCGCGGGGGGATTCACAGATACGCAGTATTTT
NA	TRBD2	TRBV10-3	TRBJ2-1	CAIRLAGANYNEQFF	TGTGCCATCAGGCTAGCGGGGGCCAATTACAATGAGCAGTTCTTC
NA	NA	TRBV20-1	TRBJ2-7	CSASDYVSSYEQYF	TGCAGTGCTAGTGATTATGTGAGCTCCTACGAGCAGTACTTC
NA	NA	TRBV11-3	TRBJ2-1	CASSPRASAGNNEQFF	TGTGCCAGCAGCCCTCGGGCTAGCGCCGGTAACAATGAGCAGTTCTTC
NA	NA	TRBV7-9	TRBJ1-2	CASSFTGRGYGYTF	TGTGCCAGCAGCTTTACAGGAAGAGGATATGGCTACACCTTC
NA	NA	TRBV27	TRBJ2-7	CASSRGYEQYF	TGTGCCAGCAGTCGGGGTTACGAGCAGTACTTC
NA	NA	TRBV11-1	TRBJ1-1	CASSISAAGAFF	TGTGCCAGCAGCATATCGGCCGCTGGGGCTTTCTTT
NA	TRBD1	TRBV10-3	TRBJ1-1	CAIRPRGTEGTEAFF	TGTGCCATCAGGCCCCGGGGGACAGAAGGTACTGAAGCTTTCTTT
NA	NA	TRBV7-6	TRBJ1-1	CASSPGGGRMTEAFF	TGTGCCAGCAGCCCAGGAGGGGGTCGAATGACTGAAGCTTTCTTT
NA	NA	TRBV10-2	TRBJ1-6	CASSARDIFNSPLHF	TGCGCCAGCTCTGCCCGGGACATCTTTAATTCACCCCTCCACTTT
NA	NA	TRBV7-2	TRBJ2-3	CASSPGSHTDTQYF	TGTGCCAGCAGCCCCGGGTCTCACACAGATACGCAGTATTTT
NA	TRBD1	TRBV7-2	TRBJ1-3	CASSLVDRDSGNTIYF	TGTGCCAGCAGCTTAGTCGACAGGGACTCTGGAAACACCATATATTTT
NA	NA	TRBV10-3	TRBJ2-7	CAANEGSSKYEQYF	TGTGCCGCGAACGAGGGCTCAAGTAAGTACGAGCAGTACTTC
NA	NA	TRBV5-5	TRBJ1-5	CASSREVGVFGNQPQHF	TGTGCCAGCAGTCGGGAAGTAGGGGTTTTTGGCAATCAGCCCCAGCATTTT
once	TRBD2	TRBV6-5	TRBJ2-3	CASFRSGGNTDTQYF	TGTGCCAGCTTCAGAAGCGGGGGGAACACAGATACGCAGTATTTT
NA	TRBD1	TRBV28	TRBJ1-1	CASSTGQTMNTEAFF	TGTGCCAGCAGTACGGGACAGACTATGAACACTGAAGCTTTCTTT
NA	NA	TRBV6-5	TRBJ2-7	CASSYSSGQPFYEQYF	TGTGCCAGCAGTTACTCGAGTGGACAACCCTTCTACGAGCAGTACTTC
NA	NA	TRBV27	TRBJ2-7	CASSLSVGRSYEQYF	TGTGCCAGCAGTTTATCAGTTGGACGGTCCTACGAGCAGTACTTC
NA	NA	TRBV14	TRBJ2-1	CASSQDSRLRYNEQFF	TGTGCCAGCAGCCAAGATTCGCGACTACGCTACAATGAGCAGTTCTTC
NA	NA	TRBV4-1	TRBJ1-5	CASSQSQKLDRWEQPQHF	TGCGCCAGCAGCCAAAGTCAGAAGCTTGACAGATGGGAACAGCCCCAGCATTTT
NA	TRBD1	TRBV9	TRBJ1-5	CASSGQGYSNQPQHF	TGTGCCAGCAGCGGACAGGGATATAGCAATCAGCCCCAGCATTTT
NA	NA	TRBV5-1	TRBJ1-2	CASSLDEGSSGGYTF	TGCGCCAGCAGCTTGGACGAGGGGTCCTCCGGGGGCTACACCTTC